This TCR beta chain is drawn from a study of blood T cell repertoires in COVID-19. Study-level information: The cDNA or gDNA used as material had been derived from T cells, B-cell-depleted T cells, or PBMCs.

Methods used by the authors: The authors estimated nucleated cell counts from reference gene primer amplification. The table came from immunoSEQ multiplex PCR; TCRdb's copy has only in-frame clones and leaves some out. D and trimming were read from the DNA, whereas the V and J calls and clone size are those reported in that table. The data show about 180,000 clones, approximately 86% seen once. V was clipped by 4 bases and J by 0 bases; unmatched bases: 6. Germline V gene sequence: CDR1 MGHRA, CDR2 YSYEKL. The CDR3 length is 16 residues. The sample was peripheral blood. This TCR was recovered from a woman aged 25-40 years with active or convalescent COVID-19. J is TRBJ2-3 and V is TRBV4-1; 8 bases are a match to TRBD2. The CDR3 DNA reads TGCGCCAGCAGCCGGAGGGCTAGCGGGAGCACAGATACGCAGTATTTT. Its translation: CASSRRASGSTDTQYF.